Listed below are T cell receptor beta chains from one sample, sequenced in a study of technical replicates of blood from four donors. Data came from immunoSEQ multiplex PCR; TCRdb stores just in-frame clones and leaves some out. The sample lists about 73,000 clones; 90% were seen once. Sequenced material: PBMCs. The origin of the receptors is a human donor in good health. Some clones in this sample may be carry-over from other donors' samples. The CDR3 runs from the conserved cysteine through the conserved F or W. The D gene is left open where the match is weak. Size values are once, few and many counts, or a class for expanded clones, and some rows have none.

abundance: NA; v_gene: TRBV30; j_gene: TRBJ2-5; d_gene: TRBD2; CDR3aa: CAWSVKVLAGEETQYF; CDR3nt: TGTGCCTGGAGTGTCAAGGTTCTAGCGGGAGAGGAGACCCAGTACTTC
abundance: NA; v_gene: TRBV27; j_gene: TRBJ2-5; d_gene: NA; CDR3aa: CASSFRHLQETQYF; CDR3nt: TGTGCCAGCAGTTTCAGGCACTTACAAGAGACCCAGTACTTC
abundance: NA; v_gene: TRBV27; j_gene: TRBJ2-7; d_gene: NA; CDR3aa: CASSLSFAGEQYF; CDR3nt: TGTGCCAGCAGTTTATCCTTTGCGGGAGAGCAGTACTTC
abundance: NA; v_gene: TRBV19; j_gene: TRBJ1-5; d_gene: NA; CDR3aa: CASSITSGNQPQHF; CDR3nt: TGTGCCAGTAGTATAACTTCAGGGAATCAGCCCCAGCATTTT
abundance: NA; v_gene: TRBV2; j_gene: TRBJ2-3; d_gene: TRBD2; CDR3aa: CASSPSGTYTDTQYF; CDR3nt: TGTGCCAGCAGTCCTAGCGGGACCTACACAGATACGCAGTATTTT
abundance: NA; v_gene: TRBV27; j_gene: TRBJ1-6; d_gene: TRBD1; CDR3aa: CASSFRDSYSPLHF; CDR3nt: TGTGCCAGCAGTTTTCGGGACAGCTATTCACCCCTCCACTTT
abundance: NA; v_gene: TRBV7-9; j_gene: TRBJ2-5; d_gene: NA; CDR3aa: CASSPRGQQKETQYF; CDR3nt: TGTGCCAGCAGCCCGCGGGGACAGCAAAAAGAGACCCAGTACTTC
abundance: NA; v_gene: TRBV30; j_gene: TRBJ1-2; d_gene: TRBD1; CDR3aa: CAWSVSGQGLGYTF; CDR3nt: TGTGCCTGGAGTGTGTCCGGACAGGGGCTGGGCTACACCTTC
abundance: once; v_gene: TRBV30; j_gene: TRBJ1-5; d_gene: TRBD1; CDR3aa: CAWSGGDSRNQPQHF; CDR3nt: TGTGCCTGGAGTGGCGGGGACAGTAGAAATCAGCCCCAGCATTTT
abundance: NA; v_gene: TRBV4-2; j_gene: TRBJ2-3; d_gene: TRBD2; CDR3aa: CASSQVGGSADTQYF; CDR3nt: TGTGCCAGCAGCCAAGTGGGCGGGAGTGCAGATACGCAGTATTTT
abundance: NA; v_gene: TRBV29-1; j_gene: TRBJ2-1; d_gene: TRBD2; CDR3aa: CSVAASGRHNEQFF; CDR3nt: TGCAGCGTTGCGGCTAGCGGGCGACACAATGAGCAGTTCTTC
abundance: NA; v_gene: TRBV7-9; j_gene: TRBJ2-5; d_gene: TRBD1; CDR3aa: CASSSTGVRETQYF; CDR3nt: TGTGCCAGCAGCTCTACAGGGGTGCGGGAGACCCAGTACTTC
abundance: NA; v_gene: TRBV5-6; j_gene: TRBJ2-7; d_gene: NA; CDR3aa: CASSIAGMKYEQYF; CDR3nt: TGTGCCAGCAGTATCGCAGGGATGAAATACGAGCAGTACTTC
abundance: NA; v_gene: TRBV4-2; j_gene: TRBJ1-6; d_gene: TRBD1; CDR3aa: CASSQETGGSSYNSPLHF; CDR3nt: TGTGCCAGCAGCCAAGAGACAGGGGGCTCAAGTTATAATTCACCCCTCCACTTT
abundance: NA; v_gene: TRBV4-1; j_gene: TRBJ2-5; d_gene: TRBD2; CDR3aa: CASSQRIGGTNQETQYF; CDR3nt: TGCGCCAGCAGCCAAAGGATTGGCGGGACTAACCAAGAGACCCAGTACTTC
abundance: NA; v_gene: TRBV2; j_gene: TRBJ1-4; d_gene: TRBD1; CDR3aa: CASSEDRVATNEKLFF; CDR3nt: TGTGCCAGCAGCGAGGACAGGGTTGCAACTAATGAAAAACTGTTTTTT
abundance: NA; v_gene: TRBV19; j_gene: TRBJ2-3; d_gene: TRBD1; CDR3aa: CASRDRVRGTDTQYF; CDR3nt: TGTGCCAGCCGGGACAGGGTCCGGGGCACAGATACGCAGTATTTT
abundance: NA; v_gene: TRBV18; j_gene: TRBJ1-1; d_gene: NA; CDR3aa: CASFTNRANTEAFF; CDR3nt: TGTGCCAGCTTCACCAACAGGGCGAACACTGAAGCTTTCTTT
abundance: NA; v_gene: TRBV7-2; j_gene: TRBJ2-5; d_gene: TRBD2; CDR3aa: CASSLAPSSGRGKETQYF; CDR3nt: TGTGCCAGCAGCTTAGCCCCGTCCAGCGGGAGGGGGAAAGAGACCCAGTACTTC
abundance: NA; v_gene: TRBV27; j_gene: TRBJ2-2; d_gene: TRBD2; CDR3aa: CASSFGTSGSIGTGELFF; CDR3nt: TGTGCCAGCAGTTTTGGAACTAGCGGGAGTATTGGGACCGGGGAGCTGTTTTTT
abundance: NA; v_gene: TRBV7-9; j_gene: TRBJ2-7; d_gene: TRBD1; CDR3aa: CASSGTGSYEQYF; CDR3nt: TGTGCCAGCAGCGGGACAGGGTCCTACGAGCAGTACTTC
abundance: NA; v_gene: TRBV7-9; j_gene: TRBJ2-2; d_gene: TRBD2; CDR3aa: CASSPRTSGSTGELFF; CDR3nt: TGTGCCAGCAGCCCGCGGACTAGCGGGAGCACCGGGGAGCTGTTTTTT
abundance: NA; v_gene: TRBV6-1; j_gene: TRBJ1-1; d_gene: NA; CDR3aa: CASSVRDKTEAFF; CDR3nt: TGTGCCAGCAGTGTCCGGGACAAAACTGAAGCTTTCTTT
abundance: NA; v_gene: TRBV30; j_gene: TRBJ2-6; d_gene: TRBD1; CDR3aa: CAWSMAGGAKAF; CDR3nt: TGTGCCTGGAGTATGGCAGGGGGCGCGAAAGCTTTC
abundance: NA; v_gene: TRBV28; j_gene: TRBJ2-7; d_gene: NA; CDR3aa: CASSTGREQYF; CDR3nt: TGTGCCAGCAGTACAGGACGGGAGCAGTACTTC
abundance: once; v_gene: TRBV5-1; j_gene: TRBJ2-2; d_gene: NA; CDR3aa: CASSSEGGVGELFF; CDR3nt: TGCGCCAGCAGCTCGGAGGGCGGGGTCGGGGAGCTGTTTTTT
abundance: NA; v_gene: TRBV18; j_gene: TRBJ2-2; d_gene: TRBD1; CDR3aa: CASSWTGENTGELFF; CDR3nt: TGTGCCAGCTCATGGACAGGGGAAAACACCGGGGAGCTGTTTTTT
abundance: once; v_gene: TRBV4-2; j_gene: TRBJ2-2; d_gene: TRBD2; CDR3aa: CASSQGVGLAGDTGELFF; CDR3nt: TGTGCCAGCAGCCAGGGTGTGGGACTAGCGGGAGACACCGGGGAGCTGTTTTTT
abundance: NA; v_gene: TRBV19; j_gene: TRBJ1-4; d_gene: NA; CDR3aa: CASSPRTVGNEKLFF; CDR3nt: TGTGCCAGTAGTCCTAGGACAGTGGGAAATGAAAAACTGTTTTTT
abundance: NA; v_gene: TRBV7-2; j_gene: TRBJ2-7; d_gene: TRBD2; CDR3aa: CASSYLGGGSSYEQYF; CDR3nt: TGTGCCAGCAGCTACCTTGGCGGGGGTAGCTCCTACGAGCAGTACTTC
abundance: NA; v_gene: TRBV5-1; j_gene: TRBJ1-3; d_gene: NA; CDR3aa: CASSLQGASGNTIYF; CDR3nt: TGCGCCAGCAGCTTACAGGGTGCTTCTGGAAACACCATATATTTT
abundance: NA; v_gene: TRBV7-2; j_gene: TRBJ2-7; d_gene: TRBD1; CDR3aa: CASSLDRGSHEQYF; CDR3nt: TGTGCCAGCAGCTTAGACAGGGGTTCCCACGAGCAGTACTTC
abundance: NA; v_gene: TRBV7-7; j_gene: TRBJ2-1; d_gene: TRBD2; CDR3aa: CASSLAPSGGGSYNEQFF; CDR3nt: TGTGCCAGCAGCTTAGCGCCTAGCGGGGGTGGCTCCTACAATGAGCAGTTCTTC
abundance: NA; v_gene: TRBV5-1; j_gene: TRBJ1-2; d_gene: NA; CDR3aa: CASSPDSNYGYTF; CDR3nt: TGCGCCAGCAGCCCGGACAGTAACTATGGCTACACCTTC
abundance: NA; v_gene: TRBV7-3; j_gene: TRBJ2-5; d_gene: TRBD2; CDR3aa: CASSLAGGEETQYF; CDR3nt: TGTGCCAGCAGCTTAGCGGGAGGGGAAGAGACCCAGTACTTC
abundance: NA; v_gene: TRBV5-1; j_gene: TRBJ2-7; d_gene: NA; CDR3aa: CASSLIGGTYEQYF; CDR3nt: TGCGCCAGCAGCTTGATCGGGGGTACCTACGAGCAGTACTTC
abundance: NA; v_gene: TRBV6-5; j_gene: TRBJ2-7; d_gene: NA; CDR3aa: CASIPPSPEQYF; CDR3nt: TGTGCCAGCATCCCTCCAAGCCCCGAGCAGTACTTC
abundance: NA; v_gene: TRBV6-5; j_gene: TRBJ1-1; d_gene: NA; CDR3aa: CASNPQGYINSEAFF; CDR3nt: TGTGCCAGCAACCCGCAGGGGTATATTAATTCTGAAGCTTTCTTT
abundance: NA; v_gene: TRBV4-1; j_gene: TRBJ1-5; d_gene: TRBD1; CDR3aa: CASSRNGQGDQPQHF; CDR3nt: TGCGCCAGCAGCCGTAACGGACAGGGTGATCAGCCCCAGCATTTT
abundance: NA; v_gene: TRBV7-2; j_gene: TRBJ2-3; d_gene: TRBD2; CDR3aa: CASRWTSGSRTDTQYF; CDR3nt: TGTGCCAGCAGGTGGACTAGCGGGTCTCGCACAGATACGCAGTATTTT
abundance: NA; v_gene: TRBV19; j_gene: TRBJ1-4; d_gene: NA; CDR3aa: CASSIFWGLGEKLFF; CDR3nt: TGTGCCAGTAGTATCTTCTGGGGCCTTGGGGAAAAACTGTTTTTT
abundance: NA; v_gene: TRBV5-4; j_gene: TRBJ2-7; d_gene: TRBD2; CDR3aa: CASSSRKAGGGWNEQYF; CDR3nt: TGTGCCAGCAGCTCGAGGAAAGCGGGAGGGGGTTGGAACGAGCAGTACTTC
abundance: once; v_gene: TRBV9; j_gene: TRBJ2-7; d_gene: TRBD2; CDR3aa: CASSLLLAGDSYEQYF; CDR3nt: TGTGCCAGCAGCCTGTTACTAGCGGGAGACTCCTACGAGCAGTACTTC
abundance: once; v_gene: TRBV7-3; j_gene: TRBJ2-6; d_gene: NA; CDR3aa: CASSLATTLSGANVLTF; CDR3nt: TGTGCCAGCAGCTTAGCGACTACCCTCTCTGGGGCCAACGTCCTGACTTTC
abundance: NA; v_gene: TRBV7-2; j_gene: TRBJ1-4; d_gene: NA; CDR3aa: CASSRTVNEKLFF; CDR3nt: TGTGCCAGCAGTCGGACAGTCAATGAAAAACTGTTTTTT
abundance: few; v_gene: TRBV5-8; j_gene: TRBJ1-4; d_gene: NA; CDR3aa: CASSFGVATHNEKLFF; CDR3nt: TGTGCCAGCAGCTTTGGAGTGGCGACCCACAATGAAAAACTGTTTTTT
abundance: NA; v_gene: TRBV27; j_gene: TRBJ1-2; d_gene: NA; CDR3aa: CASSQGFGYTF; CDR3nt: TGTGCCAGCAGTCAGGGATTTGGCTACACCTTC
abundance: NA; v_gene: TRBV10-3; j_gene: TRBJ1-5; d_gene: NA; CDR3aa: CAISGEDSLNQPQHF; CDR3nt: TGTGCCATCAGTGGAGAGGACAGCCTCAATCAGCCCCAGCATTTT
abundance: NA; v_gene: TRBV30; j_gene: TRBJ2-7; d_gene: TRBD2; CDR3aa: CAWNKGTSGRRYEQYF; CDR3nt: TGTGCCTGGAACAAAGGGACTAGCGGGAGAAGATACGAGCAGTACTTC
abundance: NA; v_gene: TRBV6-6; j_gene: TRBJ1-2; d_gene: TRBD1; CDR3aa: CASSLFQGAIGYTF; CDR3nt: TGTGCCAGCAGCCTCTTCCAGGGGGCGATTGGCTACACCTTC